Below, 4 T cell receptor beta chains from the same sample are listed, as sequenced in a study of T cell repertoires in ileal Crohn's disease. This table comes from immunoSEQ multiplex PCR, and its TCRdb copy is limited to in-frame clones, with some not included. This table lists 25 to 30 clones. The sorted cells were lamina propria lymphocytes from surgical specimens, first isolated by density gradient. The sample comprised CD8+ T cells sorted from the ileum. The source is an adult with Crohn's disease.

The chain carries TRBV7-6 and TRBJ2-2; 10 positions agree with TRBD2. CDR3 length equals 17 residues. J gave up 8 bases and V 0 bases, and 9 bases lay outside the gene matches. Germline V CDR1 and CDR2: SGHVS, FNYEAQ. CDR3 coding DNA: TGTGCCAGCAGCTTAGCCCAGCGGGAGGGTTTCACTGGGGAGCTGTTTTTT. Translating gives CASSLAQREGFTGELFF.

By its share, this clone is hyperexpanded (1% or more). The chain carries TRBV6-1 and TRBJ2-7, with a possible D match to TRBD2 (6 bases). The CDR3 is 14 residues long. The V and J ends lost 4 bases and 0 bases respectively, with 10 bases between them. Per germline, CDR1 MNHNS and CDR2 SASEGT. DNA for the CDR3: TGTGCCAGCAGTGGACGGGGGAGCTCCTACGAGCAGTACTTC. This translates into CASSGRGSSYEQYF.

This clone was recorded only once. J is TRBJ2-1 and V is TRBV16; no definite D call. Germline V gene lookup returns CDR1 KGHSY and CDR2 FQNENV. Trimming took off 4 bases at V and 5 bases at J, with 6 bases between the two ends. This CDR3 region has 12 residues. The CDR3 sequence: CASSPSDNEQFF. The CDR3 coding sequence is TGTGCCAGCAGCCCCTCGGACAATGAGCAGTTCTTC.

DNA of the CDR3: TGTGCCAGCAGTGATTACAGCCTCTCGAGCTTTGGCTACACCTTC. Protein sequence: CASSDYSLSSFGYTF. V gene TRBV2 combines with J gene TRBJ1-2, with D hard to call. CDR1 is SNHLY and CDR2 is FYNNEI in the germline V gene. The CDR3 totals 15 residues. The V end was cut by 3 bases, the J end by 7 bases, with 18 bases between.